Detailed here is one TCR beta chain. This could be a read error, since a much larger clone is one nucleotide away. The conserved closing phenylalanine or tryptophan is absent in this CDR3, likely reflecting a read error. Germline V gives CDR1 MDHEN, CDR2 SYDVKM. V lost 6 bases to trimming and J lost 1 base, with 12 bases between them. The CDR3 sequence is 14 residues long. This entry comes from a study of tumor-infiltrating lymphocytes in primary liver carcinoma. Looking at the study overall: The study enrolled male and female patients aged 30 to 69 years. Recorded tumor stage was T1-T3 N0M0, with diameters of about 4 to 10 cm.

Using a constant-region primer together with ProtoScript II reverse transcriptase, TCR beta cDNA was made from 500 ng of total RNA. Library construction for TCR beta comprised three nested multiplex PCR rounds performed with slightly modified ARM-PCR. Investigators reported that the first two PCR rounds, at roughly 11 cycles each, used TRBV1-TRBV30 forward primers with a C-beta reverse primer. TCRdb recomputed calls from the multiplex PCR reads with MiXCR, one row per CDR3 protein. The sample includes 75,000 to 80,000 distinct CDR3 sequences, about three quarters of them seen just once. Bulk tissue was left unsorted, and RNA and DNA were co-extracted from 20-30 mg of it.

This receptor was identified in a man in his forties with primary liver carcinoma and hepatitis B virus infection. The chain links TRBV28 to TRBJ1-2; D gene ambiguous. Sequencing input: tumor-adjacent normal liver tissue. CDR3: CASRGPGNNYGYTI. The CDR3 bases are TGTGCCAGCAGAGGTCCCGGGAATAACTATGGCTACACCATC.